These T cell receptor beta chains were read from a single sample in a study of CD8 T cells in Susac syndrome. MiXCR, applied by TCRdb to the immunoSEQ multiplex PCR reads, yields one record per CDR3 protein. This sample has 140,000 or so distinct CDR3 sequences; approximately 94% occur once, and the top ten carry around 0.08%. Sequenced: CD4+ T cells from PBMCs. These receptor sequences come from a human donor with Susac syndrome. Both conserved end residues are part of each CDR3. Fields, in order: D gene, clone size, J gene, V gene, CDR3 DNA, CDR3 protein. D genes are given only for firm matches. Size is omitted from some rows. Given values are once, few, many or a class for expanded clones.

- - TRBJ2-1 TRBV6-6 TGTGCCAGCAGTTATGGGGGCAATGAGCAGTTCTTC CASSYGGNEQFF
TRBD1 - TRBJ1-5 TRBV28 TGTGCCAGCAGTTTATACGGACAGGCGAAGGAGCCCCAGCATTTT CASSLYGQAKEPQHF
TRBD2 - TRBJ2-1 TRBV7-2 TGTGCCAGCCGGGAGGCGGGGGTCTACAATGAGCAGTTCTTC CASREAGVYNEQFF
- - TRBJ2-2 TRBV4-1 TGCGCCAGCAGCCAGCCCCCTGTCAAAGTCGTGCGCACCGGGGAGCTGTTTTTT CASSQPPVKVVRTGELFF
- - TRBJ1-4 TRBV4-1 TGCGCCAGCAGCCAAATTCGGAAACTGTTTTTT CASSQIRKLFF
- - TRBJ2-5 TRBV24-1 TGTGCCACCAGTGGTCCCAGAGAAAAAGAGACCCAGTACTTC CATSGPREKETQYF
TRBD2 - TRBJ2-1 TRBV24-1 TGTGCCACCAGTGAGTCACTAGCGGTCAATGAGCAGTTCTTC CATSESLAVNEQFF
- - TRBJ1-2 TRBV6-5 TGTGCCAGCAGTTCCCGGACAGAGCTCTATGGCTACACCTTC CASSSRTELYGYTF
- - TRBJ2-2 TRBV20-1 TGCAGTGCTAGAGGTCAGGGGACAATCACCGGGGAGCTGTTTTTT CSARGQGTITGELFF
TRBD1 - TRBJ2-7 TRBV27 TGTGCCAGCAGAAGACAGGGGGCCTACGAGCAGTACTTC CASRRQGAYEQYF
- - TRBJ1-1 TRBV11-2 TGTGCCAGCAGCTTAGCCCTGAACACTGAAGCTTTCTTT CASSLALNTEAFF
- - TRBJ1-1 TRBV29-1 TGCAGCGTTGAAAGGAGTAACATCGAAGCTTTCTTT CSVERSNIEAFF
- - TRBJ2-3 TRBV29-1 TGCAGCGTTGAAGATCTGGCCTGGGGTACGCAGTATTTT CSVEDLAWGTQYF
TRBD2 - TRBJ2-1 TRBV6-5 TGTGCCAGCAGTGCCGGACTAGCGGGGGGCAATGAGCAGTTCTTC CASSAGLAGGNEQFF
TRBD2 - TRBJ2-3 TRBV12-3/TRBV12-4 TGTGCCAGCAGGCGACCGGGACTAGCGACAGATACGCAGTATTTT CASRRPGLATDTQYF
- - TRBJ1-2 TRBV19 TGTGCCAGTAGTCCAGCGAACTATGGCTACACCTTC CASSPANYGYTF
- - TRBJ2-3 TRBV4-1 TGCGCCAGCAGCCAAGATATCTGGGGTACGGAGTATTTT CASSQDIWGTEYF
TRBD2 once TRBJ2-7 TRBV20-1 TGCAGTGCTAAGTACCCAGGACTAGCTACCGAGCAGTACTTC CSAKYPGLATEQYF
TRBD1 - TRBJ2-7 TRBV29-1 TGCAGCGTTTCCGGGACAGGGTACGAGCAGTACTTC CSVSGTGYEQYF
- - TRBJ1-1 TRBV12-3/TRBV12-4 TGTGCCAGCAGTTTCAGAAAGGCTGGGGATGCTTTCTTT CASSFRKAGDAFF
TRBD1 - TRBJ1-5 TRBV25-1 TGTGCCAGCAGTGAACCGGGACAGAATCAGCCCCAGCATTTT CASSEPGQNQPQHF
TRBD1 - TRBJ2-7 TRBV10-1 TGCGCCAGCAGCGACCGGGACAGATCCTACGAGCAGTACTTC CASSDRDRSYEQYF
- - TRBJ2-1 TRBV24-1 TGTGCCACCAGTGAGCTCTACAATGAGCAGTTCTTC CATSELYNEQFF
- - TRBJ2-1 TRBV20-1 TGCAGCGGCGGGGATCCTGGATACAATGAGCAGTTCTTC CSGGDPGYNEQFF
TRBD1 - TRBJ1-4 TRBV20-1 TGCAGTGCCTTCCAAGGGACAGGACCACAAAAACTGTTTTTT CSAFQGTGPQKLFF
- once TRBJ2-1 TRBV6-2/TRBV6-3 TGTGCCAGCAGTTACTCCCTTGGCCAAAATGAGCAGTTCTTC CASSYSLGQNEQFF
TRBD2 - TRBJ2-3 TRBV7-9 TGTGCCAGTCTAGCGGGGGGGCCGGATACGCAGTATTTT CASLAGGPDTQYF
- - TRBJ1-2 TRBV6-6 TGTGCCAGCAGTTACGTGTGGGACTATGGCTACACCTTC CASSYVWDYGYTF
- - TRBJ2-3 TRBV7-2 TGTGCCAGCAGCTTAGGTGGCGGGGCAGATACGCAGTATTTT CASSLGGGADTQYF
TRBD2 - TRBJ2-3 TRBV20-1 TGCAGTGCCAGTTTAAGCGGGGCAAGGGGAGATACGCAGTATTTT CSASLSGARGDTQYF
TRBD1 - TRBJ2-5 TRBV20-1 TGCAGTGCTAGAGGGACAGGGTATCAAGAGACCCAGTACTTC CSARGTGYQETQYF
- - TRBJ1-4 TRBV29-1 TGCAGCGTTGGTAGAACTAATGAAAAACTGTTTTTT CSVGRTNEKLFF
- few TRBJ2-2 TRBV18 TGTGCCAGCTCACCACGTTCCGGGGAGCTGTTTTTT CASSPRSGELFF
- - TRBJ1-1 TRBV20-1 TGCAGTGCTAGAGATATACGGGACACTGAAGCTTTCTTT CSARDIRDTEAFF
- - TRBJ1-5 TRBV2 TGTGCCAGCAGTGCTGAAGGGCAGGTTCAGCCCCAGCATTTT CASSAEGQVQPQHF
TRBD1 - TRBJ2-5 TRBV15 TGTGCCACCTCGCGGGGACAGGACCAAGAGACCCAGTACTTC CATSRGQDQETQYF
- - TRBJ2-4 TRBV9 TGTGCCAGCAGAACTAGAGCCAAAAACATTCAGTACTTC CASRTRAKNIQYF